A selection of T cell receptor beta chains follows, all from one sample in a study of T cells in Graves' hyperthyroidism and ophthalmopathy. TCRdb independently ran MiXCR on the multiplex PCR reads; one entry per CDR3 protein. The sample consists of 500,000 to 750,000 distinct CDR3 sequences, approximately 15% of them appearing once. The sample was blood. The receptors derive from a woman under 30 with Graves' ophthalmopathy. Both conserved end residues are part of each CDR3. The D gene is left open where the match is weak. Rows give clone size only sometimes, using once, few, many, or a class for an expanded clone.

J: TRBJ2-7
D: TRBD1
size: many
V: TRBV12-3/TRBV12-4
CDR3: CASSLDRVEQYF
DNA: TGTGCCAGCAGCCTCGACAGGGTCGAGCAGTACTTC

J: TRBJ2-3
D: TRBD2
size: NA
V: TRBV19
CDR3: CATGTSVTDTQYF
DNA: TGTGCCACCGGGACTAGCGTCACAGATACGCAGTATTTT

J: TRBJ2-3
D: TRBD1
size: many
V: TRBV10-3
CDR3: CAIRGTVPSSDTQYF
DNA: TGTGCCATCAGAGGGACAGTTCCATCATCAGATACGCAGTATTTT

J: TRBJ2-7
D: NA
size: few
V: TRBV19
CDR3: CASSVSGEQYF
DNA: TGTGCCAGTAGTGTTTCCGGGGAGCAGTACTTC

J: TRBJ2-3
D: NA
size: NA
V: TRBV30
CDR3: CAWSGLGGLTDTQYF
DNA: TGTGCCTGGAGTGGACTGGGGGGGCTCACAGATACGCAGTATTTT

J: TRBJ2-5
D: NA
size: many
V: TRBV2
CDR3: CASSLGQTAQYF
DNA: TGTGCCAGCAGCCTGGGGCAGACGGCCCAGTACTTC

J: TRBJ1-5
D: NA
size: many
V: TRBV19
CDR3: CASSIGPDSNQPQHF
DNA: TGTGCCAGTAGTATTGGCCCAGACAGCAATCAGCCCCAGCATTTT

J: TRBJ2-1
D: NA
size: NA
V: TRBV9
CDR3: CASSSPLSGLGANEQFF
DNA: TGTGCCAGCAGCTCCCCCCTATCGGGACTCGGGGCCAATGAGCAGTTCTTC

J: TRBJ1-1
D: NA
size: many
V: TRBV5-8
CDR3: CASSLEQQGTEAFF
DNA: TGTGCCAGCAGCTTGGAACAGCAGGGCACTGAAGCTTTCTTT

J: TRBJ2-7
D: NA
size: few
V: TRBV29-1
CDR3: CSVDQEIYEQYF
DNA: TGCAGCGTTGATCAGGAGATCTACGAGCAGTACTTC

J: TRBJ2-2
D: NA
size: few
V: TRBV5-5
CDR3: CASSLIAAPNGELFF
DNA: TGTGCCAGCAGCTTGATAGCGGCCCCGAACGGGGAGCTGTTTTTT

J: TRBJ2-6
D: TRBD1
size: NA
V: TRBV12-3/TRBV12-4
CDR3: CASSLGTGQTFSGANVLTF
DNA: TGTGCCAGCAGTTTAGGGACAGGGCAAACTTTCTCTGGGGCCAACGTCCTGACTTTC

J: TRBJ2-1
D: TRBD2
size: NA
V: TRBV19
CDR3: CASSIGGLAVYNEQFF
DNA: TGTGCCAGTAGTATAGGGGGACTAGCGGTCTACAATGAGCAGTTCTTC

J: TRBJ1-1
D: NA
size: NA
V: TRBV7-2
CDR3: CASSLVWGTLMNTEAFF
DNA: TGTGCCAGCAGCTTAGTATGGGGAACACTGATGAACACTGAAGCTTTCTTT